Listed here are 14 T cell receptor beta chains from one sample, sequenced in a study of cytomegalovirus exposure and HLA in healthy donors. Both 60 Vbeta primers and 13 Jbeta primers went into the PCR. This table comes from immunoSEQ multiplex PCR, and its TCRdb copy is limited to in-frame clones, with some not included. The sample shows tens of thousands of clones, roughly 79% of them seen only once. The source material was PBMCs. Receptor source: a man aged 18 to 30 in good health and CMV-seropositive.

This chain joins TRBV27 and TRBJ2-1; tentative D call: TRBD2 (5 bases). Germline V gene lookup returns CDR1 MNHEY and CDR2 SMNVEV (reference sequence). The V end lost 3 bases, the J end lost 7 bases, and 7 bases lay between the germline ends. CDR3 length: 12 amino acids. CDR3 nucleotides: TGTGCCAGCAGTTTTCCGGGGAATGAGCAGTTCTTC. As protein: CASSFPGNEQFF.

The chain combines TRBV7-6 with TRBJ1-1; the D is unclear. Deletions cut 4 bases from V and 1 base from J, with 10 bases between. The germline V gene has CDR1 SGHVS and CDR2 FNYEAQ. The CDR3 is 14 residues long. The CDR3 protein is CASSSHTPNTEAFF. DNA for the CDR3: TGTGCCAGCAGCTCACACACCCCGAACACTGAAGCTTTCTTT.

The J gene is TRBJ1-3, the V gene TRBV10-2; D is perhaps TRBD1 (5 bases). Germline-derived CDR1 and CDR2 are WSHSY and SAAADI. The CDR3 consists of 16 residues. Trimming stripped 2 bases from V and 4 bases from J, with 15 bases between. The CDR3 loop reads CASSEPAGRLGNTIYF. The CDR3 DNA sequence: TGCGCCAGCAGTGAGCCGGCGGGACGCCTAGGAAACACCATATATTTT.

The CDR3 reads CASSVGRGAIQETQYF. In DNA, the CDR3 is TGTGCCAGCAGCGTAGGGCGGGGGGCGATACAAGAGACCCAGTACTTC. The V and J genes are TRBV9 and TRBJ2-5, with 8 bases lining up with TRBD2. The J segment lost 2 bases and the V segment lost 0 bases, leaving 6 bases of the junction unmatched. The CDR3 is 16 residues long. The germline CDR1 and CDR2 sequences are SGDLS and YYNGEE.

This clone was observed a single time. The genes are TRBV29-1 and TRBJ2-6; 9 positions match TRBD1. CDR1 SQVTM and CDR2 ANQGSEA come from the germline V gene. J gave up 2 bases and V 4 bases, and 9 bases lay outside the gene matches. The CDR3 extends over 17 amino acids. CDR3 DNA sequence: TGCAGCGTTGTCACGCAGGGACAGGGAACTGGGGCCAACGTCCTGACTTTC. This codes for CSVVTQGQGTGANVLTF.

CDR3 protein: CASSLGGIGEQYF. The CDR3 bases are TGTGCCAGCAGCCTGGGAGGGATCGGCGAGCAGTACTTC. This chain joins TRBV7-8 and TRBJ2-7; 7 positions agree with TRBD2. Trimming cost V 5 bases and J 6 bases; bases outside gene matches: 7. Per the germline V gene, CDR1 is SGHVS and CDR2 is FQNEAQ. CDR3 length equals 13 residues. The entire variable domain, with the rest obtained from reference TRBV7-8 and TRBJ2-7, is as follows: GAGVSQSPRYKVAKRGQDVALRCDPISGHVSLFWYQQALGQGPEFLTYFQNEAQLDKSGLPSDRFFAERPEGSVSTLKIQRTQQEDSAVYLCASSLGGIGEQYFGPGTRLTVT.

DNA of the CDR3: TGTGCCATCAGTGAGTCGAACCTGCCAGTAGCTAGCGGAGGGAGGGTTCAGAATGAGCAGTTCTTC. It codes for CAISESNLPVASGGRVQNEQFF. The rearrangement uses TRBV10-3 and TRBJ2-1, with TRBD2 identical over 7 bases. The V gene end was trimmed by 0 bases and the J gene end by 7 bases; junction bases not matched to a gene: 27. The CDR3 has 22 residues. CDR1 ENHRY and CDR2 SYGVKD come from the germline V gene.

This sequence joins TRBV10-3 and TRBJ2-7; 7 nucleotides agree with TRBD2. Germline lookup yields CDR1 ENHRY and CDR2 SYGVKD. J gave up 4 bases and V 1 base, and 4 bases lay outside the gene matches. This CDR3 is 14 amino acids long. The CDR3 region is CAISELREGYEQYF. The DNA of the CDR3 is TGTGCCATCAGTGAGTTGAGGGAGGGGTACGAGCAGTACTTC.

The CDR3 DNA reads TGTGCCAGCAGGATGGCTGAATACACTGAAGCTTTCTTT. Amino acids: CASRMAEYTEAFF. The V gene is TRBV13, the J gene TRBJ1-1; no reliable D call. V was pared by 6 bases and J by 3 bases, with 11 bases between. This CDR3 has 13 residues. CDR1 and CDR2 from the germline V gene are PRHDT and FYEKMQ (reference sequence).

In its sample, this clone was seen once. CDR3: CASSSTGQGTEAFF. In DNA form, the CDR3 reads TGTGCCAGCAGTTCCACGGGACAGGGAACTGAAGCTTTCTTT. This sequence joins TRBV6-5 and TRBJ1-1; 9 positions match TRBD1. Germline V gene sequence: CDR1 MNHEY, CDR2 SVGAGI. After removal of 4 bases from V and 5 bases from J, the junction contained 5 bases not matched to a gene. The CDR3 is made up of 14 amino acids.

The J gene is TRBJ2-7, the V gene TRBV29-1, with 7 positions matching TRBD2. CDR3 length equals 13 residues. Germline assignment: CDR1 SQVTM and CDR2 ANQGSEA. The trim removed 4 bases at V and 2 bases at J, leaving 5 bases unmatched. In DNA, the CDR3 is TGCAGCGTTGGATGGGCGGGAGCCTACGAGCAGTACTTC. As protein: CSVGWAGAYEQYF.

In its sample, this clone was seen a few times. J is TRBJ1-4 and V is TRBV19, with 7 bases matching TRBD1. J gave up 6 bases and V 6 bases, and 7 bases lay outside the gene matches. The germline V gene has CDR1 LNHDA and CDR2 SQIVND (reference sequence). There are 14 residues in the CDR3. The CDR3 DNA follows: TGTGCCAGTAGAAGGGACAGTTTCGATGAAAAACTGTTTTTT. This encodes CASRRDSFDEKLFF.

The chain carries TRBV28 and TRBJ1-5; 7 positions agree with TRBD1. Germline CDR1 and CDR2: MDHEN and SYDVKM. Trimming cost V 4 bases and J 1 base; bases outside gene matches: 7. This CDR3 spans 16 amino acids. The CDR3 spells CASSSPGQMSNQPQHF. The CDR3 DNA sequence: TGTGCCAGCAGTTCTCCGGGACAGATGAGCAATCAGCCCCAGCATTTT. Together with reference TRBV28 and TRBJ1-5, the CDR3 gives the full variable domain: DVKVTQSSRYLVKRTGEKVFLECVQDMDHENMFWYRQDPGLGLRLIYFSYDVKMKEKGDIPEGYSVSREKKERFSLILESASTNQTSMYLCASSSPGQMSNQPQHFGDGTRLSIL.

The genes are TRBV11-2 and TRBJ2-7, with 13 bases that match TRBD2. This CDR3 has 18 residues. Unmatched junction bases numbered 10, after V lost 5 bases and J lost 0 bases. Germline V gene lookup returns CDR1 SGHAT and CDR2 FQNNGV. The CDR3 DNA sequence: TGTGCCAGCAGCGAAGAGACTAGCGGGAGGACCTCCTCCTACGAGCAGTACTTC. Residues: CASSEETSGRTSSYEQYF.